This T cell receptor (beta chain) was sequenced during a study of coeliac disease. Sequencing used immunoSEQ multiplex PCR; TCRdb keeps in-frame clones, though not all of them. This sample has over a thousand clones, with around 63% found just once. CDR3 length equals 17 residues. In germline, CDR1 is SEHNR, CDR2 FQNEAQ (reference sequence). V lost 5 bases and J lost 5, with 24 bases in between. This TCR derives from a woman aged 40-49 years with celiac disease on a gluten-free diet, and with hypertension. Sequencing was performed on lamina propria lymphocytes from the gut. The chain carries TRBV7-9 and TRBJ1-2; D is unclear. The CDR3 sequence: CASSVVEVTIRKYGYTF. CDR3 DNA sequence: TGTGCCAGCAGCGTAGTAGAAGTAACCATCAGGAAGTATGGCTACACCTTC. The variable domain in full, with the rest retrieved from reference TRBV7-9 and TRBJ1-2, is DTGVSQNPRHKITKRGQNVTFRCDPISEHNRLYWYRQTLGQGPEFLTYFQNEAQLEKSRLLSDRFSAERPKGSFSTLEIQRTEQGDSAMYLCASSVVEVTIRKYGYTFGSGTRLTVV.